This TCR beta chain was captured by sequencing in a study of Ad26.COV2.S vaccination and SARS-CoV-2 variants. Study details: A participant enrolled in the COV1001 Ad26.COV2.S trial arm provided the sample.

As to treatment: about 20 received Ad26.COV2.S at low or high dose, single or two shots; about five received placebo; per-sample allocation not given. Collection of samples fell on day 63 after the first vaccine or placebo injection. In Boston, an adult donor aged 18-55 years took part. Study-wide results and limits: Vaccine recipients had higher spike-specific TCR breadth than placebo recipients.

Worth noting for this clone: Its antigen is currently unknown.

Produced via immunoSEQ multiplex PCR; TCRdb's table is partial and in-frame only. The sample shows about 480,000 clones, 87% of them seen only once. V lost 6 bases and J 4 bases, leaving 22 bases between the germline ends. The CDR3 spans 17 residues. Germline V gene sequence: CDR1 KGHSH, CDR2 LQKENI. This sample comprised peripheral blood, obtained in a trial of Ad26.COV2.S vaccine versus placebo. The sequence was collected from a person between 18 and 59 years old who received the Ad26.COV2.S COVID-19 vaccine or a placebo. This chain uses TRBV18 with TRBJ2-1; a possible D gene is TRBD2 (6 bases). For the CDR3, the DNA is TGTGCCAGCTCCCGGCAAGTAGCGGCCCTGGCTTACAATGAGCAGTTCTTC. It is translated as CASSRQVAALAYNEQFF.